A selection of T cell receptor beta chains follows, all from one sample in a study of cytomegalovirus exposure and HLA in healthy donors. Sequencing was performed with immunoSEQ multiplex PCR; in TCRdb, only in-frame clones are kept and a portion is missing. The sample holds roughly 90,000 clones, approximately 88% seen once. Sequenced: PBMCs. Receptors were obtained from a man younger than 35 in good health and CMV-seronegative. CDR3s include the opening cysteine and the closing phenylalanine or tryptophan. The D gene is left open where the match is weak. Size is stated for part of the rows, as once, few or many counts, or as a class when the clone is expanded.

D gene: TRBD1
J gene: TRBJ2-2
V gene: TRBV7-9
clone size: .
CDR3 DNA: TGTGCCAGCAGCTCCCAGGGAGGACAGGGAAGCACCGGGGAGCTGTTTTTT
CDR3 protein: CASSSQGGQGSTGELFF

D gene: .
J gene: TRBJ2-3
V gene: TRBV27
clone size: .
CDR3 DNA: TGTGCCAGCCGCACTATCGGCCCCCAAAGATACACAGATACGCAGTATTTT
CDR3 protein: CASRTIGPQRYTDTQYF

D gene: .
J gene: TRBJ2-7
V gene: TRBV6-5
clone size: .
CDR3 DNA: TGTGCCAGCCACATGAACTCCTACGAGCAGTACTTC
CDR3 protein: CASHMNSYEQYF

D gene: TRBD2
J gene: TRBJ2-5
V gene: TRBV4-3
clone size: .
CDR3 DNA: TGCGCCAGCAGCCAGACTAGCGGGAGTCAAGAGACCCAGTACTTC
CDR3 protein: CASSQTSGSQETQYF

D gene: TRBD1
J gene: TRBJ2-7
V gene: TRBV7-2
clone size: .
CDR3 DNA: TGTGCCAGCAGCTCGGGGAGGGACAGGGTCAGTTCCTACGAGCAGTACTTC
CDR3 protein: CASSSGRDRVSSYEQYF

D gene: TRBD1
J gene: TRBJ2-3
V gene: TRBV18
clone size: .
CDR3 DNA: TGTGCCAGCTCACAGCAGGACAGGGGCGGAGATACGCAGTATTTT
CDR3 protein: CASSQQDRGGDTQYF

D gene: TRBD1
J gene: TRBJ2-2
V gene: TRBV2
clone size: .
CDR3 DNA: TGTGCCAGCGATTCCGGGACAGGGGGAACCGGGGAGCTGTTTTTT
CDR3 protein: CASDSGTGGTGELFF

D gene: TRBD2
J gene: TRBJ2-7
V gene: TRBV7-9
clone size: .
CDR3 DNA: TGTGCCAGCAGCTTCGGAAGCGGGAGAAGCGAGCAGTACTTC
CDR3 protein: CASSFGSGRSEQYF

D gene: .
J gene: TRBJ2-3
V gene: TRBV15
clone size: .
CDR3 DNA: TGTGCCACCAGCAGTGACTTGCGCGATACGCAGTATTTT
CDR3 protein: CATSSDLRDTQYF

D gene: TRBD2
J gene: TRBJ2-1
V gene: TRBV27
clone size: .
CDR3 DNA: TGTGCCAGCAGTTTTGCGCAGGGGACTAGCGGAACCTACAATGAGCAGTTCTTC
CDR3 protein: CASSFAQGTSGTYNEQFF

D gene: .
J gene: TRBJ2-3
V gene: TRBV6-5
clone size: once
CDR3 DNA: TGTGCCAGCAGTCCTATTCTACTAGACTCGCAGTATTTT
CDR3 protein: CASSPILLDSQYF

D gene: .
J gene: TRBJ1-4
V gene: TRBV28
clone size: .
CDR3 DNA: TGTGCCAGCAGTTTATTGGTTACAGGGCGAGAAAAACTGTTTTTT
CDR3 protein: CASSLLVTGREKLFF

D gene: TRBD1
J gene: TRBJ1-2
V gene: TRBV2
clone size: .
CDR3 DNA: TGTGCCAGCAGTGAGACTCCGGGACAGGGTATGGACTATGGCTACACCTTC
CDR3 protein: CASSETPGQGMDYGYTF

D gene: .
J gene: TRBJ2-1
V gene: TRBV5-1
clone size: .
CDR3 DNA: TGCGCCAGCAGCTTTACAGGCCCCTACAATGAGCAGTTCTTC
CDR3 protein: CASSFTGPYNEQFF

D gene: .
J gene: TRBJ1-5
V gene: TRBV11-3
clone size: .
CDR3 DNA: TGTGCCAGCAGCTTCAAGGGGGGGACATATAGCAATCAGCCCCAGCATTTT
CDR3 protein: CASSFKGGTYSNQPQHF

D gene: .
J gene: TRBJ1-6
V gene: TRBV5-1
clone size: .
CDR3 DNA: TGCGCCAGCAGCTTAATCGAGACCCTAAGTTTTGGGAGGATTTCACCCCTCCACTTT
CDR3 protein: CASSLIETLSFGRISPLHF

D gene: .
J gene: TRBJ2-7
V gene: TRBV27
clone size: .
CDR3 DNA: TGTGCCAGCAGCACCCTCGGGAGCCGACGCTACGAGCAGTACTTC
CDR3 protein: CASSTLGSRRYEQYF

D gene: .
J gene: TRBJ1-4
V gene: TRBV5-1
clone size: few
CDR3 DNA: TGCGCCAGCAGCAACCCAGGGAAGGCGGAAAAACTGTTTTTT
CDR3 protein: CASSNPGKAEKLFF

D gene: .
J gene: TRBJ2-1
V gene: TRBV28
clone size: few
CDR3 DNA: TGTGCCAGCAGTTTAACGGGGTCTTTCTACAATGAGCAGTTCTTC
CDR3 protein: CASSLTGSFYNEQFF

D gene: TRBD1
J gene: TRBJ2-7
V gene: TRBV14
clone size: .
CDR3 DNA: TGTGCCAGCAGCCAAAAGAGGGACAGGGGATACTACGAGCAGTACTTC
CDR3 protein: CASSQKRDRGYYEQYF